This T cell receptor beta chain was captured by sequencing in a study of cytomegalovirus exposure and HLA in healthy donors. Overall study: Unique TCR beta sequences numbering approximately 100 million came from 150 million to 200 million T cells in an earlier analysis.

Regarding this clone: Its target is not known.

The PCR made use of 60 Vbeta and 13 Jbeta primers. The method was immunoSEQ multiplex PCR; TCRdb's version includes in-frame clones alone and lacks a portion of them. The table records 200,000 to 250,000 clones, almost 85% of them present only once. Study-level results: As was reported, the classifier diagnosed cytomegalovirus status with high specificity and sensitivity. In an earlier analysis, about 87% or about 30%: the productive usage of most TCR beta V segments. The authors listed approximately 160 TCR beta chains as cytomegalovirus-associated.

The CDR3 totals 15 residues. The germline gives CDR1 MNHEY, CDR2 SVGAGI. V was trimmed by 2 bases and J by 0 bases, leaving 8 bases between them. V and J are TRBV6-5 and TRBJ1-3, with D uncertain. This receptor was identified in a woman between 40 and 55 years old in good health and CMV-seronegative. The sequencing sample was made of PBMCs. CDR3 coding DNA: TGTGCCAGCAGTTACAGTCGGAGCTCTGGAAACACCATATATTTT. This translates into CASSYSRSSGNTIYF.